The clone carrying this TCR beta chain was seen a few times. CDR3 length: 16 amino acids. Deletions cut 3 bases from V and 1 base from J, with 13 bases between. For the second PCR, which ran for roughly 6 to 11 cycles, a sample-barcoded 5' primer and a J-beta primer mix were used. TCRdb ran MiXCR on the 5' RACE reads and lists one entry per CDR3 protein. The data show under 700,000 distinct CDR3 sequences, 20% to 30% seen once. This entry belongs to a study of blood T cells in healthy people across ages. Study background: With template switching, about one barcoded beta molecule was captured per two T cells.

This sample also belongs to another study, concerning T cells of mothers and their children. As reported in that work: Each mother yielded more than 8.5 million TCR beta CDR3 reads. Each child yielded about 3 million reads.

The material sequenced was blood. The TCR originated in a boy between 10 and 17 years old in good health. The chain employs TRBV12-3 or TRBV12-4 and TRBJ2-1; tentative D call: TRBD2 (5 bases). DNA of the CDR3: TGTGCCAGCAGTTTTTCTGGGAGTGTATCCTACAATGAGCAGTTCTTC. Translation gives CASSFSGSVSYNEQFF.